The 6 T cell receptor beta chains reported below all come from one sample, sequenced in a study of blood T cell repertoires in COVID-19 (dated by TCRdb to 2018 to 2020). Preparation of the library involved the immunoSEQ multiplex PCR assay. Here the immuneACCESS table is served through TCRdb, limited to in-frame sequences with V and J called. Missing clones are a known gap in these copies; in checked studies unresolved V genes cover under half, and the rest lacks a known reason. The sample yields 180,000 or so clones; approximately 88% were counted once. Around 13% of the sample comes from the top ten. Sequenced material: PBMCs or T cells enriched from blood (not recorded which). The receptors come from a woman in her sixties or seventies who had recovered from COVID-19.

V is TRBV2 and J is TRBJ1-6, with D maybe TRBD1 (5 bases). The CDR3 spans 15 residues. Trimming left V 6 bases short and J 9 bases short, with 18 bases between. Germline CDR1 reads SNHLY; CDR2 reads FYNNEI. The CDR3 protein is CASSGPPRGGSPLHF. DNA of the CDR3: TGTGCCAGCAGCGGCCCCCCCCGCGGGGGTTCACCCCTCCACTTT. The full variable domain, completed using reference TRBV2 and TRBJ1-6, is EPEVTQTPSHQVTQMGQEVILRCVPISNHLYFYWYRQILGQKVEFLVSFYNNEISEKSEIFDDQFSVERPDGSNFTLKIRSTKLEDSAMYFCASSGPPRGGSPLHFGNGTRLTVT.

The chain employs TRBV5-1 and TRBJ2-2; D unclear. The CDR3 contains 14 residues. Between the trimmed V and J ends, which lost 2 bases and 3 bases, there was a span of 8 bases. Germline assignment: CDR1 SGHRS and CDR2 YFSETQ. In DNA, the CDR3 is TGCGCCAGCAGCTTATTCAGTTACACCGGGGAGCTGTTTTTT. It translates to CASSLFSYTGELFF.

The V and J genes are TRBV5-1 and TRBJ1-6; D not resolved. This CDR3 contains 14 residues. V lost 5 bases to trimming and J lost 7 bases, with 13 bases between them. Looked up from germline, CDR1 is SGHRS and CDR2 is YFSETQ. CDR3 in DNA: TGCGCCAGCAGGGGAGTCAGGATGAATTCACCCCTCCACTTT. Translating gives CASRGVRMNSPLHF.

The chain couples TRBV3-1 (or the pseudogene TRBV3-2) to TRBJ1-1; D remains unclear. CDR3 length: 16 amino acids. Germline V gene lookup returns CDR1 LGHDT and CDR2 YNNKEL (reference sequence). The V end lost 3 bases, the J end lost 4 bases, and 18 bases lay between the germline ends. CDR3 region: CASSHTPARRGTEAFF. CDR3 bases: TGTGCCAGCAGCCATACTCCAGCGCGTCGCGGCACTGAAGCTTTCTTT.

This rearrangement joins TRBV5-5 to TRBJ1-1; a possible D gene is TRBD1 (6 bases). With 3 bases removed from V and 1 base from J, the gap between germline ends came to 19 bases. Germline V CDR1 and CDR2: SGHKS, YYEKEE (reference sequence). The CDR3 runs 17 residues. For the CDR3, the DNA is TGTGCCAGCAGCTGGGGAGACAGGCTCACAAGGAACACTGAAGCTTTCTTT. The encoded protein is CASSWGDRLTRNTEAFF.

This chain links TRBV19 with TRBJ2-6, with no clear D. The CDR3 has 16 amino acids. Germline-derived CDR1 and CDR2 are LNHDA and SQIVND (reference sequence). V was cut by 2 bases and J by 0 bases, with 8 bases left in between. CDR3 coding DNA: TGTGCCAGTAGTATAAGACGGAGCTCTGGGGCCAACGTCCTGACTTTC. Protein: CASSIRRSSGANVLTF.